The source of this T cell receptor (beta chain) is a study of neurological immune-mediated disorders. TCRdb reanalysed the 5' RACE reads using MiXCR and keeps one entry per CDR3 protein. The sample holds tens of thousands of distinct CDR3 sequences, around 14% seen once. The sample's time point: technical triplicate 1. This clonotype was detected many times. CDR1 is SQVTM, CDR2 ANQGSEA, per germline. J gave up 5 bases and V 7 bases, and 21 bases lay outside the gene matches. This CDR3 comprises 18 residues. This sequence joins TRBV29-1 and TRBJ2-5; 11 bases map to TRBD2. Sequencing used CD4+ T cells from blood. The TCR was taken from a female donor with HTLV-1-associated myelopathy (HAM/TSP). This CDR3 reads CSALWWGDSGRAGETQYF. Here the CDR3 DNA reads TGCAGCGCCCTCTGGTGGGGTGATAGCGGGAGGGCCGGGGAGACCCAGTACTTC. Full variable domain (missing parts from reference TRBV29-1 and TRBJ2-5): SAVISQKPSRDICQRGTSLTIQCQVDSQVTMMFWYRQQPGQSLTLIATANQGSEATYESGFVIDKFPISRPNLTFSTLTVSNMSPEDSSIYLCSALWWGDSGRAGETQYFGPGTRLLVL.